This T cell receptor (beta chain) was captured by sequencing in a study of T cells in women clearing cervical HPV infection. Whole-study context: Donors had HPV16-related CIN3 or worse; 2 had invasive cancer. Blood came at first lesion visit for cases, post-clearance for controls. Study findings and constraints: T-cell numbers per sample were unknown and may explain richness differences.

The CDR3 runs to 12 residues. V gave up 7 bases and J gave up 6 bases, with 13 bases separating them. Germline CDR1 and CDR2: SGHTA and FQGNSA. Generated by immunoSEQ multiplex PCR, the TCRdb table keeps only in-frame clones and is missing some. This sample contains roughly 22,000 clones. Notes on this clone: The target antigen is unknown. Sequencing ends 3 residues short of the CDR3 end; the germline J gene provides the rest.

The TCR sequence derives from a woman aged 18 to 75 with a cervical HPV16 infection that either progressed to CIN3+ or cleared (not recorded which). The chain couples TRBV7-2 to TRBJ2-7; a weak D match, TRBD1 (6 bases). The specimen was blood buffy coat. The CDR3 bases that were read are TGTGCCAGCACCGTCCTAGGGGGCGAG. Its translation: CASTVLGGE. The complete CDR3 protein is CASTVLGGEQYF.